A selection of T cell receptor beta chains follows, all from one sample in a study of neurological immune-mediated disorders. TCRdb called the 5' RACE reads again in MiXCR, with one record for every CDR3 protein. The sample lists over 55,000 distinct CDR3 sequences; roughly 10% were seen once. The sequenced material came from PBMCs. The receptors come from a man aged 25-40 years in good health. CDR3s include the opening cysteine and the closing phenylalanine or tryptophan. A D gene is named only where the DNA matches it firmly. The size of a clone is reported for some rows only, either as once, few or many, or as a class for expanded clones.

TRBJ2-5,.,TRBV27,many,TGTGCCAGCAGTCCCAGGGATGGCGAGACCCAGTACTTC,CASSPRDGETQYF
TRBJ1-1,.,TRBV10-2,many,TGCGCCAGCAGTGAGCAGGTCGGTTACACTGAAGCTTTCTTT,CASSEQVGYTEAFF
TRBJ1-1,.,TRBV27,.,TGTGCCAGCAGTTTACGCACAGGGCTGAACACTGAAGCTTTCTTT,CASSLRTGLNTEAFF
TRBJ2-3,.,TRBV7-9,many,TGTGCCAGCACCGGCTTCACAGATACGCAGTATTTT,CASTGFTDTQYF
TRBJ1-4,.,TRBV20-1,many,TGCAGTGCTAGAGTCGGCTCCCATAATGAAAAACTGTTTTTT,CSARVGSHNEKLFF
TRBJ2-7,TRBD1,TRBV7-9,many,TGTGCCAGCAGCGGATACAGGGGCTCCTCCTACGAGCAGTACTTC,CASSGYRGSSYEQYF
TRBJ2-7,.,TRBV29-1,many,TGCAGCGTTGAAGGTAGACACGAGCAGTACTTC,CSVEGRHEQYF
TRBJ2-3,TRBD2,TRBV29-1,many,TGCAGCGTTGAAGATAGCGGGAGTGGTCCGGATACGCAGTATTTT,CSVEDSGSGPDTQYF
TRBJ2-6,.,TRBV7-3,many,TGTGCCAGCAGTTCTAACTCTGGGGCCAACGTCCTGACTTTC,CASSSNSGANVLTF
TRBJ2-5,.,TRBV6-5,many,TGTGCCAGCAGTTACCCGGGACTCCGAGAGACCCAGTACTTC,CASSYPGLRETQYF
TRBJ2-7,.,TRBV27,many,TGTGCCAGCAGACGAAACTACGAGCAGTACTTC,CASRRNYEQYF
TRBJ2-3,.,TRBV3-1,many,TGTGCCAGCAGCCAAGATCCGACTGACACAGATACGCAGTATTTT,CASSQDPTDTDTQYF
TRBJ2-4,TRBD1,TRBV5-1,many,TGCGCCAGCAGCTTGTCTCGGACAGGGCACGGCATTCAGTACTTC,CASSLSRTGHGIQYF
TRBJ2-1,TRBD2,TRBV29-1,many,TGCAGCGTTGAGCGGTTACTAGCGGGATACAATGAGCAGTTCTTC,CSVERLLAGYNEQFF
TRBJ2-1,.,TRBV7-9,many,TGTGCCAGCAGCTTAGGTCTGGACCCACGTTCCTACAATGAGCAGTTCTTC,CASSLGLDPRSYNEQFF
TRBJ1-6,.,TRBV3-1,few,TGTGCCAGCAGCCAAGGCATGGTGGGGCTGAATTCACCCCTCCACTTT,CASSQGMVGLNSPLHF
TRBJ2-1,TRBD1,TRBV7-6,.,TGTGCCAGCAGCTTGAAGACAGGGGGAGCGGTGTGGAATGAGCAGTTCTTC,CASSLKTGGAVWNEQFF
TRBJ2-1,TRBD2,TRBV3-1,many,TGTGCCAGCAGCCAAACCGGGACTAGCGGGAGTCCCTCCTACAATGAGCAGTTCTTC,CASSQTGTSGSPSYNEQFF
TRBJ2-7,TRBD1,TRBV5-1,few,TGCGCCAGCAGCTTGGACAGGGGTCCACTTTACGAGCAGTACTTC,CASSLDRGPLYEQYF
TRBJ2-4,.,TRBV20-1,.,TGCAGTGCTAGGTCCCCCCCTCAAAACATTCAGTACTTC,CSARSPPQNIQYF
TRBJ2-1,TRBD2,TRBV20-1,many,TGCAGTGCTAGTTCGAAGGAAGCGGGAGAATCGTACAATGAGCAGTTCTTC,CSASSKEAGESYNEQFF